This T cell receptor (beta chain) was recovered during a study of memory CD4+ T cells and cytomegalovirus serostatus. The table came from immunoSEQ multiplex PCR; TCRdb's copy has only in-frame clones and leaves some out. The sample gives 50,000 or so clones, over 65% of which show up once; roughly 0.6% is in the top ten. The sort gate was single viable CD3+CD4+CD8-CD45RO+ cells for memory CD4+ T cells. Serostatus was set by detecting CMV pp150, pp28, p38, p52 IgG. Per the germline V gene, CDR1 is SGHTA and CDR2 is FQGNSA. Trimming removed 4 bases from V and 0 bases from J, with 10 bases in between. The CDR3 runs 15 residues.

The gene calls are TRBV7-2 and TRBJ1-3; D gene ambiguous. The material sequenced was memory CD4+ T cells from blood. This receptor was taken from an adult in good health and CMV-seronegative. CDR3 amino acids: CASSSSDRSGNTIYF. The CDR3 DNA reads TGTGCCAGCAGCTCCAGTGACCGCTCTGGAAACACCATATATTTT.